Shown below are 26 T cell receptor beta chains from a single sample sequenced in a study of T cells after yellow fever vaccination. In TCRdb, the 5' RACE reads were re-called with MiXCR into one record per CDR3 protein. The sample consists of 300,000 to 450,000 distinct CDR3 sequences, roughly 6.2% of them appearing once. The sequences come from PBMCs, collected 5 days after the yellow fever booster vaccination. These receptors all stem from a man younger than 45 who received the YFV17D yellow fever vaccine.

This clonotype was detected many times. The rearrangement uses TRBV12-3 or TRBV12-4 and TRBJ2-7; D call uncertain. This CDR3 contains 16 residues. Trimming took 6 bases from V and 0 from J, leaving 18 bases between them. As DNA, the CDR3 is TGTGCCAGCAGCCCCAAGGTCGGCCTAAGCTCCTACGAGCAGTACTTC. Translation: CASSPKVGLSSYEQYF.

Remarks on this clonotype: At one end the junction does not follow the germline gene, possibly because of a read error. V and J are TRBV24-1 and TRBJ2-5; 8 bases align to TRBD1. Looked up from germline, CDR1 is KGHDR and CDR2 is SFDVKD. This CDR3 contains 15 residues. The CDR3 DNA reads TGTACCACCGGGACCGCAGGGGGCCACCAAGAGACCCAGTACTTC. This encodes CTTGTAGGHQETQYF.

This clonotype was detected many times. The V gene is TRBV18, the J gene TRBJ2-2; 8 bases fit TRBD1. J gave up 7 bases and V 4 bases, and 5 bases lay outside the gene matches. The germline CDR1 and CDR2 sequences are KGHSH and LQKENI. The CDR3 has 14 residues. This CDR3 reads CASSRQGPHGELFF. The CDR3 DNA sequence: TGTGCCAGCTCACGACAGGGGCCCCACGGGGAGCTGTTTTTT.

This clonotype occurred a few times. The chain links TRBV20-1 to TRBJ2-5, with TRBD1 matching 8 bases. Germline lookup yields CDR1 DFQATT and CDR2 SNEGSKA (reference sequence). V lost 3 bases and J lost 4; bases outside the gene matches: 4. CDR3 length: 13 residues. CDR3 in DNA: TGCAGTGCTAGGACAGGGGTCACAGAGACCCAGTACTTC. Translating it yields CSARTGVTETQYF.

This clonotype was seen only a few times. The chain carries TRBV7-2 and TRBJ2-1; D not resolved. CDR1 SGHTA and CDR2 FQGNSA come from the germline V gene. The CDR3 has 13 residues. V shed 2 bases and J shed 4 bases, with 6 bases lying between them. The CDR3 here is CASSLPQYNEQFF. The CDR3 DNA follows: TGTGCCAGCAGCTTACCACAGTACAATGAGCAGTTCTTC. Supplemented by reference TRBV7-2 and TRBJ2-1, the full variable domain reads GAGVSQSPSNKVTEKGKDVELRCDPISGHTALYWYRQSLGQGLEFLIYFQGNSAPDKSGLPSDRFSAERTGGSVSTLTIQRTQQEDSAVYLCASSLPQYNEQFFGPGTRLTVL.

In this sample, this clonotype turned up a few times. The chain employs TRBV12-3 or TRBV12-4 and TRBJ1-5; the D gene is possibly TRBD1 (6 bases). There are 17 residues in the CDR3. Trimming cost V 5 bases and J 2 bases, with 19 bases left between them. The CDR3: CASSAATGYIGNQPQHF. DNA for the CDR3: TGTGCCAGCAGTGCCGCTACAGGGTATATTGGCAATCAGCCCCAGCATTTT.

This clonotype appeared many times. The chain has TRBV19 and TRBJ2-1; the match to TRBD2 covers 9 bases. Germline V gives CDR1 LNHDA, CDR2 SQIVND (reference sequence). Trimming took 6 bases from V and 9 from J; bases not matched to a gene: 24. CDR3 length equals 19 residues. The CDR3 loop reads CASRTGWVAGDSKSTEQFF. In DNA form, the CDR3 reads TGTGCCAGTAGAACTGGGTGGGTAGCGGGAGATTCGAAGTCGACTGAGCAGTTCTTC. Combining the CDR3 with reference TRBV19 and TRBJ2-1 gives the whole variable domain DGGITQSPKYLFRKEGQNVTLSCEQNLNHDAMYWYRQDPGQGLRLIYYSQIVNDFQKGDIAEGYSVSREKKESFPLTVTSAQKNPTAFYLCASRTGWVAGDSKSTEQFFGPGTRLTVL.

Many counts were recorded for this clonotype. The chain employs TRBV30 and TRBJ1-2, with 7 bases fitting TRBD1. The V segment lost 1 base and the J segment 3 bases; nucleotides outside the gene matches: 2. This CDR3 is built from 13 residues. The germline gives CDR1 GTSNPN, CDR2 SVGIG (reference sequence). CDR3 in DNA: TGTGCCTGGAGTGAGCAGGGGGACTATGGCTACACCTTC. Its translation: CAWSEQGDYGYTF.

This clonotype was counted ten times or more. The V gene is TRBV27, the J gene TRBJ1-1; D is unresolved. Germline loops: CDR1 MNHEY, CDR2 SMNVEV (reference sequence). V lost 7 bases, J lost 1 base, and 16 bases lay in between. The CDR3 is 15 amino acids. CDR3 coding DNA: TGTGCCAGCAAGACCCCCAAGGACGCGAACACTGAAGCTTTCTTT. As protein: CASKTPKDANTEAFF.

There are many counts of this clonotype. V gene TRBV5-1 combines with J gene TRBJ2-1; D call uncertain. This CDR3 is built from 14 residues. Germline CDR1 is SGHRS and CDR2 is YFSETQ. V was trimmed by 5 bases and J by 0 bases, leaving 9 bases between them. CDR3 DNA: TGCGCCAGCAGTGCAGAGAACTCCTACAATGAGCAGTTCTTC. It yields the protein CASSAENSYNEQFF.

There are a few counts of this clonotype. The rearrangement links TRBV18 to TRBJ2-3; 7 nucleotides agree with TRBD2. With 2 bases clipped from V and 3 bases from J, the junction kept 14 bases outside the gene matches. Germline-derived CDR1 and CDR2 are KGHSH and LQKENI. The CDR3 covers 18 residues. This chain's CDR3 is CASSPNAPGRFGTDTQYF. CDR3 coding DNA: TGTGCCAGCTCACCAAACGCCCCCGGGAGGTTCGGGACAGATACGCAGTATTTT.

The rearrangement uses TRBV18 and TRBJ2-7; tentatively, D is TRBD1 (5 bases). The V end was cut by 1 base, the J end by 2 bases, with 6 bases between. Germline CDR1 is KGHSH and CDR2 is LQKENI. The CDR3 length is 13 residues. The CDR3 here is CASSPRQTYEQYF. The CDR3 DNA reads as TGTGCCAGCTCACCACGACAGACCTACGAGCAGTACTTC.

The V gene is TRBV5-1, the J gene TRBJ2-3, with D perhaps assigned TRBD1 or TRBD2 (5 bases each). Trimming removed 2 bases at V and 2 bases at J, with 18 bases between. The CDR3 runs to 17 residues. Germline V CDR1 and CDR2: SGHRS, YFSETQ. The CDR3 coding sequence is TGCGCCAGCAGCTTCCGATCGACCGGGACCTTCACAGATACGCAGTATTTT. It codes for CASSFRSTGTFTDTQYF.

The chain couples TRBV10-3 to TRBJ2-7; D possibly corresponds to TRBD2 (5 bases). V lost 0 bases, J lost 0 bases, and 9 bases lay in between. The CDR3 is 15 residues long. Looked up from germline, CDR1 is ENHRY and CDR2 is SYGVKD. CDR3 bases: TGTGCCATCAGTGAGTCCCAGCGGAACTCCTACGAGCAGTACTTC. It specifies CAISESQRNSYEQYF.

This clonotype showed up just a few times. The gene calls are TRBV7-2 and TRBJ2-3; TRBD1 agrees at 7 bases. Germline CDR1 and CDR2: SGHTA and FQGNSA. Unmatched junction bases numbered 10, after V lost 5 bases and J lost 2 bases. The CDR3 has 16 residues. For the CDR3, the DNA is TGTGCCAGCAGCCTGGCCAGGGGGACCCACACAGATACGCAGTATTTT. It specifies CASSLARGTHTDTQYF.

The chain links TRBV20-1 to TRBJ2-2; 7 nucleotides match TRBD2. The CDR3 is 14 residues long. J lost 1 base, V lost 3 bases, and 2 bases had no gene match. Germline V CDR1 and CDR2: DFQATT, SNEGSKA (reference sequence). The CDR3 nucleotides are TGCAGTGCTAGCGCTAGCGGGAACACCGGGGAGCTGTTTTTT. Protein: CSASASGNTGELFF.

This clonotype came up many times. The genes are TRBV15 and TRBJ2-5; the D gene is possibly TRBD1 (5 bases). CDR1 LNHNV and CDR2 YYDKDF come from the germline V gene (reference sequence). Trimming pared 5 bases from V and 5 bases from J, leaving 18 bases between. There are 15 residues in the CDR3. CDR3 bases: TGTGCCACCAGCCGCGAAGGGGTCGCGATCGAGACCCAGTACTTC. Residues: CATSREGVAIETQYF.

This clonotype was picked up many times. The chain is built from TRBV10-3 and TRBJ2-5; D unresolved. The CDR3 is 16 amino acids. CDR1 is ENHRY and CDR2 is SYGVKD in the germline V gene. V dropped 6 bases and J dropped 2 bases, with 19 bases sitting between them. The DNA for the CDR3 is TGTGCCATCAGCCGCGCCGCAGGCCGTTCTCAAGAGACCCAGTACTTC. It translates to CAISRAAGRSQETQYF.

V gene TRBV2 combines with J gene TRBJ2-7; D call uncertain. CDR1 SNHLY and CDR2 FYNNEI come from the germline V gene. CDR3 length equals 15 residues. V was shortened by 4 bases and J by 0 bases, with 13 bases between the two germline ends. CDR3 coding DNA: TGTGCCAGCAGTGTTCCCGGAACACTCTCCTACGAGCAGTACTTC. This gives the protein CASSVPGTLSYEQYF.

This clonotype was recorded a few times. This sequence joins TRBV20-1 and TRBJ2-1; D remains unclear. V lost 3 bases to trimming and J lost 5 bases, with 8 bases between them. The CDR3 extends over 12 amino acids. Germline V gene data show CDR1 as DFQATT and CDR2 as SNEGSKA (reference sequence). The CDR3 here is CSASDTNNEQFF. The DNA of the CDR3 is TGCAGTGCTAGCGACACCAACAATGAGCAGTTCTTC.

Concerning this clonotype itself: A much bigger clone sits one base away, suggesting this may be a read error. The V gene is TRBV6-2 or TRBV6-3, the J gene TRBJ2-7; D unresolved. The CDR3 covers 12 residues. CDR1 is MNHEY, CDR2 SVGEGT, per germline. V lost 8 bases to trimming and J lost 3 bases, with 11 bases between them. CDR3 sequence: CASGPEFYEQYF. The CDR3 nucleotides are TGTGCCAGCGGCCCGGAATTCTACGAGCAGTACTTC.

This clonotype showed up just a few times. The chain links TRBV5-4 to TRBJ2-5, with D possibly matching TRBD2 (7 bases). The germline V gene has CDR1 SGHNT and CDR2 YYREEE (reference sequence). There are 16 residues in the CDR3. V shed 0 bases and J shed 5 bases, with 17 bases lying between them. DNA of the CDR3: TGTGCCAGCAGCTTGGGGGGGGGCGCTTTCGTCGAGACCCAGTACTTC. Translation: CASSLGGGAFVETQYF.

This chain uses TRBV18 with TRBJ2-5, with TRBD1 matching over 8 bases. The CDR3 length is 15 residues. Looked up from germline, CDR1 is KGHSH and CDR2 is LQKENI. The J segment lost 4 bases and the V segment lost 1 base, leaving 5 bases of the junction unmatched. CDR3 sequence (DNA): TGTGCCAGCTCACCACGCCGGACAGGGTCAGAGACCCAGTACTTC. Amino acid sequence: CASSPRRTGSETQYF.

As concerns this clonotype: Given a much more abundant clone one base away, this may be a read error. This sequence joins TRBV28 and TRBJ2-7; a weak D match, TRBD2 (6 bases). The ends were cut back, 3 bases at V and 6 bases at J, with 9 bases in the middle. Germline V CDR1 and CDR2: MDHEN, SYDVKM. CDR3 size: 12 residues. CDR3 DNA: TGTGCCAGCAGTTTCGGGGGTGGCGAGCAGTACTTC. Translation: CASSFGGGEQYF.

This rearrangement joins TRBV6-1 to TRBJ2-7; D is uncertain. Germline values: CDR1 MNHNS, CDR2 SASEGT. The CDR3 loop spans 14 amino acids. V was cut by 6 bases and J by 3 bases, with 15 bases left in between. CDR3 in amino acids: CASRSGFGDYEQYF. The CDR3 DNA follows: TGTGCCAGCAGATCAGGTTTTGGTGACTACGAGCAGTACTTC.

The table lists this clonotype with many counts. The J gene is TRBJ2-5, the V gene TRBV6-5; D possibly corresponds to TRBD1 (6 bases). V was clipped by 0 bases and J by 2 bases, with 19 bases between them. Germline CDR1 reads MNHEY; CDR2 reads SVGAGI. The length of the CDR3 is 18 residues. In nucleotides, the CDR3 is TGTGCCAGCAGTTACTCGATACTCTACGACAGGAATCAAGAGACCCAGTACTTC. It translates to CASSYSILYDRNQETQYF.